What follows is one TCR beta chain and its context. Its antigen is as yet unknown. Stated treatment: oral pan-JAK inhibitor, 5-10 mg twice daily. Punch biopsies of lesional scalp, plus peripheral blood, were taken from alopecia areata patients. Investigators sorted PBMCs to obtain both CD4+ and CD8+ T cells. CDR1 is SGHTA, CDR2 FQGTGA, per germline. V shed 1 base and J shed 2 bases, with 13 bases lying between them. The length of the CDR3 is 16 residues. TCR sequencing used cDNA made by reverse transcription of extracted RNA. Using immunoSEQ multiplex PCR, the repertoire was profiled, and TCRdb retains in-frame clones only, with some absent. The repertoire holds under 350,000 clones, with 58% as singletons. These data belong to a study of CD8+ T cells in alopecia areata. Whole-study results and caveats: Many expanded lesional clones remained in scalp and blood on tofacitinib. Patients displayed less clarity in TCR sharing than mice, a finding possibly related to HLA.

This clonotype was sampled from a human donor with alopecia areata. This chain connects TRBV7-3 to TRBJ2-3; D is tentatively TRBD1 or TRBD2 (6 bases each). This specimen was CD4+ T cells sorted from blood, taken at week 24, from a patient treated with tofacitinib. The CDR3 here is CASSLMGAGPTDTQYF. In DNA, the CDR3 is TGTGCCAGCAGCTTAATGGGGGCGGGGCCCACAGATACGCAGTATTTT.